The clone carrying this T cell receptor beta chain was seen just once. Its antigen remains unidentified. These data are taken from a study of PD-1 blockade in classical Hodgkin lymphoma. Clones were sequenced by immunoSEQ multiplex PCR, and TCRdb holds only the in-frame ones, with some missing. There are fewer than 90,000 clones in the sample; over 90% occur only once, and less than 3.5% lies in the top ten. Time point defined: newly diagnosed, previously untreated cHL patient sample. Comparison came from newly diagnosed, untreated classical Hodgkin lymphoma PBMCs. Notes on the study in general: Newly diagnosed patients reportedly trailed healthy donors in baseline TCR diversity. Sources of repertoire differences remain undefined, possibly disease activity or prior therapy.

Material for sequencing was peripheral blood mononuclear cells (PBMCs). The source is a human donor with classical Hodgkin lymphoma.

The CDR3 reads CASSPNSGTYGYTF. For the CDR3, the DNA is TGTGCCAGCAGTCCCAACTCCGGGACCTATGGCTACACCTTC. J is TRBJ1-2 and V is TRBV7-8; perhaps TRBD1 as D (5 bases). Germline CDR1 and CDR2: SGHVS and FQNEAQ. V was clipped by 6 bases and J by 4 bases, with 15 bases between them. The CDR3 has 14 residues.